This T cell receptor (beta chain) originates from a study of OX40 agonist ivuxolimab in advanced cancers. Looking at the study overall: Ivuxolimab is a fully human IgG2 antibody that activates OX40 (CD134).

Regarding this clone: Its antigen is not known.

V was shortened by 4 bases and J by 7 bases, with 7 bases between the two germline ends. The CDR3 runs 11 residues. CDR1 and CDR2 (germline): ENHRY, SYGVKD. TCRdb keeps only in-frame clones here, not all; method: immunoSEQ multiplex PCR. The sample has about 68,000 clones, approximately 89% seen once; the top ten hold roughly 2%. Whole-study findings and limits: Expanded clones were, on average, more numerous in CD8+ T cells than in CD4+.

This clonotype was sampled from an adult with an advanced solid tumor such as melanoma, head and neck, liver or kidney cancer. The material sequenced was CD4+ or CD8+ T cells sorted from blood, taken in a trial of the OX40 agonist ivuxolimab. The chain is built from TRBV10-3 and TRBJ1-2, with D unclear. In DNA form, the CDR3 reads TGTGCCATCAGTGGAAGAACTGGCTACACCTTC. Its translation: CAISGRTGYTF.